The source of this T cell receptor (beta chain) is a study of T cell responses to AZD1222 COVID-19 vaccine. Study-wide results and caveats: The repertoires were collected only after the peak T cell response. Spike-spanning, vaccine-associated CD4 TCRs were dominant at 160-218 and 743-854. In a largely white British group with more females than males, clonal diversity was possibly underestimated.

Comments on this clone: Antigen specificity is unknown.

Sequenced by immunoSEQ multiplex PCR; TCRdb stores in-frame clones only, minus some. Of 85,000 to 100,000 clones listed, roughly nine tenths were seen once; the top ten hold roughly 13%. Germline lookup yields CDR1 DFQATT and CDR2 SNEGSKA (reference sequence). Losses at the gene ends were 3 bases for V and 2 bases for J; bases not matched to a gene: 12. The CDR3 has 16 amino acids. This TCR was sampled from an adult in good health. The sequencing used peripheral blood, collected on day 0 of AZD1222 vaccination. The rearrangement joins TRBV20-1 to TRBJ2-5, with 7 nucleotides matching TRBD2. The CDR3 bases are TGCAGTGCTAGTGGGGGGGTACTAGCGCCTCAAGAGACCCAGTACTTC. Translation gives CSASGGVLAPQETQYF.